Following are 28 T cell receptor beta chains from one sample sequenced in a study of early T cells in non-severe SARS-CoV-2 infection. One entry per CDR3 protein results from TCRdb running MiXCR on the 5' RACE reads. This table has roughly 63,000 distinct CDR3 sequences, 13% appearing once. The sequenced material came from whole blood. These receptors came from an adult who was a healthcare worker with PCR-confirmed SARS-CoV-2 infection or an uninfected control (not recorded which).

In this sample, this clonotype turned up many times. The chain employs TRBV5-7 and TRBJ2-7; 7 nucleotides align to TRBD2. TRBV5-7 is designated an ORF whose function remains uncertain. The V segment lost 4 bases and the J segment 0 bases; nucleotides outside the gene matches: 7. This CDR3 spans 15 amino acids. The CDR3 spells CASSASGELSYEQYF. The CDR3 DNA reads as TGTGCCAGCAGCGCGAGCGGGGAACTCTCCTACGAGCAGTACTTC.

This clonotype came up a few times. The V call is TRBV29-1, the J call TRBJ2-7; no clear D gene. Between the trimmed V and J ends, which lost 1 base and 8 bases, there was a span of 6 bases. CDR1 SQVTM and CDR2 ANQGSEA come from the germline V gene. The CDR3 spans 10 residues. Written as DNA, the CDR3 is TGCAGCGTTGAAGTGGGGAAGCAGTACTTC. The encoded protein is CSVEVGKQYF.

This clonotype was observed many times. The V and J genes are TRBV29-1 and TRBJ1-1; D unclear. Germline V gives CDR1 SQVTM, CDR2 ANQGSEA. V was pared by 7 bases and J by 1 base, with 13 bases between. The CDR3 loop spans 13 amino acids. CDR3 in amino acids: CSAPDPGNTEAFF. CDR3 nucleotides: TGCAGCGCCCCAGACCCGGGGAACACTGAAGCTTTCTTT.

The sample holds a few counts of this clonotype. This rearrangement joins TRBV10-3 to TRBJ2-3; tentatively, D is TRBD1 or TRBD2 (5 bases each). Per the germline V gene, CDR1 is ENHRY and CDR2 is SYGVKD. Trimming took 6 bases from V and 0 from J, leaving 7 bases between them. The CDR3 covers 13 residues. The CDR3 DNA reads TGTGCCATCAGCGGGGACAGCACAGATACGCAGTATTTT. This codes for CAISGDSTDTQYF.

This clonotype has only a few counts. The chain employs TRBV3-1 and TRBJ1-1; 10 bases are shared with TRBD1. This CDR3 spans 14 amino acids. V shed 4 bases and J 11 bases; nucleotides not matched to a gene: 10. The germline V gene encodes CDR1 LGHDT and CDR2 YNNKEL (reference sequence). The CDR3 region is CASSPRDRGLEAFF. For the CDR3, the DNA is TGTGCCAGCAGCCCCCGGGACAGGGGTTTGGAGGCTTTCTTT.

The genes are TRBV10-2 and TRBJ1-1, with D hard to call. CDR3 length: 14 residues. V was cut by 0 bases and J by 1 base, with 6 bases left in between. Per the germline V gene, CDR1 is WSHSY and CDR2 is SAAADI. The CDR3 sequence is CASSESRQNTEAFF. The CDR3, as DNA: TGCGCCAGCAGTGAGTCGCGACAGAACACTGAAGCTTTCTTT.

This clonotype has a handful of counts. The J gene is TRBJ2-1, the V gene TRBV15, with 8 bases fitting TRBD1. The CDR3 runs to 16 residues. J lost 4 bases, V lost 1 base, and 6 bases had no gene match. Germline lookup yields CDR1 LNHNV and CDR2 YYDKDF (reference sequence). The CDR3 sequence is CATSRGGRGLYNEQFF. The CDR3 bases are TGTGCCACCAGCAGAGGAGGCAGGGGGCTGTACAATGAGCAGTTCTTC.

The V call is TRBV12-3 or TRBV12-4, the J call TRBJ1-1; TRBD1 matches 9 bases. The CDR3 totals 13 residues. With 5 bases clipped from V and 4 bases from J, the junction kept 2 bases outside the gene matches. The DNA for the CDR3 is TGTGCCAGCAGTATGGGACAGGGCACTGAAGCTTTCTTT. Residues: CASSMGQGTEAFF.

This chain uses TRBV12-3 or TRBV12-4 with TRBJ2-3, with 9 bases matching TRBD2. There are 18 residues in the CDR3. Trimming at V came to 2 bases and at J to 0 bases, leaving 9 bases not matched to a gene. CDR3 amino acids: CASSLLWRLAASTDTQYF. The CDR3 DNA follows: TGTGCCAGCAGTTTACTTTGGAGACTAGCGGCCAGCACAGATACGCAGTATTTT.

The chain employs TRBV12-3 or TRBV12-4 and TRBJ2-2; weak D call: TRBD2 (6 bases). V was trimmed by 3 bases and J by 6 bases, leaving 8 bases between them. CDR3 size: 13 residues. The CDR3 protein is CASSLGGPGELFF. In DNA form, the CDR3 reads TGTGCCAGCAGTTTGGGAGGCCCCGGGGAGCTGTTTTTT.

This clonotype has ten or more counts. This rearrangement joins TRBV2 to TRBJ2-3, with D tentatively TRBD1 (6 bases). V was trimmed by 10 bases and J by 4 bases, leaving 18 bases between them. Germline loops: CDR1 SNHLY, CDR2 FYNNEI. The CDR3 loop spans 14 amino acids. The CDR3 DNA reads TGTGCCACCAAGGAACAGGGAAACGCAGATACGCAGTATTTT. It yields the protein CATKEQGNADTQYF.

This clonotype was observed a few times. The rearrangement links TRBV10-2 to TRBJ1-4; D perhaps matches TRBD1 (5 bases). Germline V gene data show CDR1 as WSHSY and CDR2 as SAAADI. The CDR3 spans 15 residues. The V end was cut by 0 bases, the J end by 2 bases, with 7 bases between. The CDR3 DNA sequence: TGCGCCAGCAGTGAGTCTCGGGGGACTAATGAAAAACTGTTTTTT. It specifies CASSESRGTNEKLFF.

This clonotype showed up just a few times. V gene TRBV10-2 combines with J gene TRBJ2-1, with D unclear. The V end was cut by 7 bases, the J end by 5 bases, with 6 bases between. The CDR3 loop spans 11 amino acids. Germline loops: CDR1 WSHSY, CDR2 SAAADI. The CDR3 sequence: CASMLDNEQFF. The CDR3 DNA sequence: TGCGCCAGCATGTTGGACAATGAGCAGTTCTTC.

The chain has TRBV6-1 and TRBJ1-6, with D tentatively TRBD1 (6 bases). The germline V gene encodes CDR1 MNHNS and CDR2 SASEGT. The CDR3 extends over 15 amino acids. V was clipped by 4 bases and J by 5 bases, with 12 bases between them. CDR3 bases: TGTGCCAGCAGTGGGCAAAGGGGGGATAATTCACCCCTCCACTTT. Encoded protein: CASSGQRGDNSPLHF.

The chain is built from TRBV7-9 and TRBJ2-3; D may be TRBD2 (6 bases). The V gene lost 0 bases and the J gene lost 7 bases, with 20 bases spanning the gap. This CDR3 is built from 17 residues. Germline V gives CDR1 SEHNR, CDR2 FQNEAQ (reference sequence). DNA for the CDR3: TGTGCCAGCAGCTTAGCACTACATGGGCGGGGTTGGCATACGCAGTATTTT. Translated: CASSLALHGRGWHTQYF.

This clonotype was counted at least ten times. The genes are TRBV13 and TRBJ2-3, with 10 bases fitting TRBD2. V was clipped by 0 bases and J by 6 bases; unmatched bases: 18. Germline V gene lookup returns CDR1 PRHDT and CDR2 FYEKMQ (reference sequence). This CDR3 has 20 residues. The CDR3 bases are TGTGCCAGCAGCTTAGGGTATAGCGGGGGGCCCGCCTTTGTGGAGGATACGCAGTATTTT. It yields the protein CASSLGYSGGPAFVEDTQYF. Full variable domain (missing parts from reference TRBV13 and TRBJ2-3): AAGVIQSPRHLIKEKRETATLKCYPIPRHDTVYWYQQGPGQDPQFLISFYEKMQSDKGSIPDRFSAQQFSDYHSELNMSSLELGDSALYFCASSLGYSGGPAFVEDTQYFGPGTRLTVL.

This clonotype was observed many times. The J gene is TRBJ2-1, the V gene TRBV7-3, with a tentative D call TRBD2 (5 bases). The CDR3 has 13 residues. Germline V gene data show CDR1 as SGHTA and CDR2 as FQGTGA. V lost 4 bases, J lost 4 bases, and 8 bases lay in between. CDR3 bases: TGTGCCAGCAGCTCCTCGGGGTACAATGAGCAGTTCTTC. Protein product: CASSSSGYNEQFF. The full variable domain, its missing parts supplied by reference TRBV7-3 and TRBJ2-1, is GAGVSQTPSNKVTEKGKYVELRCDPISGHTALYWYRQSLGQGPEFLIYFQGTGAADDSGLPNDRFFAVRPEGSVSTLKIQRTERGDSAVYLCASSSSGYNEQFFGPGTRLTVL.

Notes on this clonotype: The junction and the germline gene differ at one end; a read error may be behind it. The chain employs TRBV7-7 and TRBJ2-7; D is possibly TRBD2 (6 bases). The CDR3 covers 15 residues. Germline loops: CDR1 SSHAT, CDR2 FNYEAQ (reference sequence). The CDR3 DNA sequence: TGTGCTAGCAGCTTAGCGGTGGGGCCGTCCTACGAGCAGTACTTC. This codes for CASSLAVGPSYEQYF.

The table lists this clonotype with many counts. The rearrangement links TRBV4-3 to TRBJ2-7; D gene uncertain. The CDR3 covers 14 residues. Germline CDR1 is LGHNA and CDR2 is YSLEER. Trimming removed 0 bases from V and 3 bases from J, with 9 bases in between. CDR3 in amino acids: CASSQDFRSYEQYF. In DNA, the CDR3 is TGCGCCAGCAGCCAAGATTTCAGGAGCTACGAGCAGTACTTC.

This clonotype showed up many times. The genes are TRBV15 and TRBJ1-1; D possibly corresponds to TRBD1 (5 bases). Germline V gene data show CDR1 as LNHNV and CDR2 as YYDKDF (reference sequence). The CDR3 has 15 residues. Trimming cost V 5 bases and J 1 base, with 14 bases left between them. This CDR3 reads CATSVTGFGNTEAFF. As DNA, the CDR3 is TGTGCCACCAGCGTTACAGGTTTTGGGAACACTGAAGCTTTCTTT.

This sequence joins TRBV5-1 and TRBJ2-7, with no clear D. CDR3 length equals 13 residues. Germline values: CDR1 SGHRS, CDR2 YFSETQ. The V gene lost 4 bases and the J gene lost 1 base, with 9 bases spanning the gap. CDR3 coding DNA: TGCGCCAGCAGCCAGGTCGGTTCCTACGAGCAGTACTTC. Protein product: CASSQVGSYEQYF.

This clonotype was seen many times. The V call is TRBV4-3, the J call TRBJ2-3; 11 nucleotides agree with TRBD2. J was trimmed by 6 bases and V by 3 bases; bases with no gene match: 2. The CDR3 covers 14 residues. The V gene's germline CDR1 is LGHNA and CDR2 YSLEER. The CDR3 sequence: CASSQTSGADTQYF. The CDR3 nucleotides read TGCGCCAGCAGCCAGACTAGCGGGGCCGATACGCAGTATTTT.

With respect to this clonotype: A read error may explain this, as a much larger clone is one base away. The genes are TRBV28 and TRBJ2-1; D not certain. Looked up from germline, CDR1 is MDHEN and CDR2 is SYDVKM. The V gene lost 8 bases and the J gene lost 7 bases, with 12 bases spanning the gap. This CDR3 region has 12 residues. The CDR3 DNA is TGTGCCAGCGCCTCGTCCCGGAATGAGCAGTTCTTC. Translating it yields CASASSRNEQFF.

The chain recombines TRBV6-2 or TRBV6-3 with TRBJ1-1, with D tentatively TRBD1 (5 bases). Per the germline V gene, CDR1 is MNHEY and CDR2 is SVGEGT. V dropped 6 bases and J dropped 11 bases, with 13 bases sitting between them. The CDR3 totals 11 residues. CDR3 DNA sequence: TGTGCCAGCAGCCGGGACCTTGGGGCTTTCTTT. The encoded protein is CASSRDLGAFF.

The V call is TRBV29-1, the J call TRBJ2-3; no firm D call. The germline CDR1 and CDR2 sequences are SQVTM and ANQGSEA. The CDR3 consists of 12 residues. V was cut by 3 bases and J by 6 bases, with 10 bases left in between. The DNA of the CDR3 is TGCAGCGTTGATACTGCACTGGATACGCAGTATTTT. It encodes CSVDTALDTQYF.

CDR3 coding DNA: TGTGCCAGCAGTGAAGGAAGCGCCTCCTACGAGCAGTACTTC. Residues: CASSEGSASYEQYF. The chain joins TRBV2 to TRBJ2-7, with unresolved D. The germline V and J ends were trimmed by 1 base and 0 bases, with 7 bases remaining between them. CDR3 length: 14 residues. Germline CDR1 and CDR2: SNHLY and FYNNEI.

This clonotype was recorded many times. The chain combines TRBV29-1 with TRBJ1-1; D gene unclear. CDR1 is SQVTM and CDR2 is ANQGSEA in the germline V gene. Trimming removed 0 bases from V and 6 bases from J, with 8 bases in between. The CDR3 is made up of 12 amino acids. The DNA of the CDR3 is TGCAGCGTTGAAGAAGGCCTATCTGAAGCTTTCTTT. Protein: CSVEEGLSEAFF. Looking up the rest from reference TRBV29-1 and TRBJ1-1 gives the full variable domain: SAVISQKPSRDICQRGTSLTIQCQVDSQVTMMFWYRQQPGQSLTLIATANQGSEATYESGFVIDKFPISRPNLTFSTLTVSNMSPEDSSIYLCSVEEGLSEAFFGQGTRLTVV.

This clonotype appeared a few times. The V gene is TRBV9, the J gene TRBJ1-2; TRBD1 matches 10 bases. This CDR3 contains 14 residues. V was clipped by 6 bases and J by 7 bases; unmatched bases: 9. CDR1 is SGDLS, CDR2 YYNGEE, per germline. Written as DNA, the CDR3 is TGTGCCAGCACGGTGACAGGGGGCTCGTTTGGCTACACCTTC. It yields the protein CASTVTGGSFGYTF.